These 7 T cell receptor beta chains were sequenced from one sample in a study of a mutant IDH1 vaccine in newly diagnosed glioma. Antigen specificity for these receptors is unknown. The data were produced by immunoSEQ multiplex PCR, yet TCRdb's version contains in-frame clones alone and is incomplete. The table records under 40,000 clones, roughly 80% of them present only once. Time point described: week 35, safety follow-up. What each vaccine dose contained was 300 ug of mutant IDH1 20-mer peptide, accompanied by topical imiquimod. The sample here was PBMCs, taken from a glioma patient whose treatment included an IDH1 peptide vaccine. The receptors stem from a woman between 18 and 29 years old with glioma.

This rearrangement joins TRBV19 to TRBJ2-7; D remains unclear. Per the germline V gene, CDR1 is LNHDA and CDR2 is SQIVND (reference sequence). Trimming cost V 3 bases and J 3 bases, with 12 bases left between them. The CDR3 spans 14 residues. The CDR3 DNA reads as TGTGCCAGTAGTATTAAGGGTCGAAGCTACGAGCAGTACTTC. It is translated as CASSIKGRSYEQYF.

The table lists this clone with a few counts. The chain uses TRBV10-3 and TRBJ2-2; 7 bases agree with TRBD1. Germline loops: CDR1 ENHRY, CDR2 SYGVKD. With V trimmed by 4 bases and J by 5 bases, 4 bases remained unmatched. The CDR3 spans 14 residues. CDR3: CAISATGETGELFF. The CDR3 nucleotides read TGTGCCATCAGTGCCACAGGGGAGACCGGGGAGCTGTTTTTT.

The gene calls are TRBV19 and TRBJ2-4; D gene unclear. This CDR3 has 16 amino acids. Trimming left V 1 base short and J 3 bases short, with 13 bases between. Germline-derived CDR1 and CDR2 are LNHDA and SQIVND (reference sequence). CDR3 bases: TGTGCCAGTAGTATAGGGGCAGGATTAGACAAAAACATTCAGTACTTC. Translating gives CASSIGAGLDKNIQYF.

This chain connects TRBV29-1 to TRBJ2-3; D ambiguous. V was cut by 7 bases and J by 3 bases, with 8 bases left in between. The length of the CDR3 is 11 residues. Germline V gives CDR1 SQVTM, CDR2 ANQGSEA. The CDR3 region is CSARRTDTQYF. As DNA, the CDR3 is TGCAGCGCCCGTCGTACAGATACGCAGTATTTT.

The genes are TRBV5-1 and TRBJ2-5; no firm D call. The CDR3 runs 12 residues. Germline V gene sequence: CDR1 SGHRS, CDR2 YFSETQ. V was pared by 4 bases and J by 4 bases, with 8 bases between. CDR3 sequence: CASSQTGETQYF. DNA for the CDR3: TGCGCCAGCAGCCAAACTGGAGAGACCCAGTACTTC.

The rearrangement uses TRBV6-1 and TRBJ1-5; D not certain. The CDR3 loop spans 12 amino acids. Germline CDR1 MNHNS, CDR2 SASEGT. Trimming stripped 2 bases from V and 9 bases from J, with 8 bases between. CDR3 DNA: TGTGCCAGCAGTGAACCAGCACGGCCCCAGCATTTT. Its protein product is CASSEPARPQHF.

The chain combines TRBV7-2 with TRBJ2-7; 14 bases line up with TRBD2. V shed 5 bases, J shed 4 bases, and the junction held 7 bases outside the gene matches. Germline lookup yields CDR1 SGHTA and CDR2 FQGNSA. CDR3 size: 16 residues. The CDR3 reads CASSAGLAGDRYEQYF. CDR3 bases: TGTGCCAGCAGCGCGGGACTAGCGGGAGATCGATACGAGCAGTACTTC.